This is a list of T cell receptor beta chains from one sample in a study of blood T cell repertoires in COVID-19. Profiling relied on immunoSEQ multiplex PCR, and the TCRdb table lists in-frame clones only, not all of them. The sample includes 150,000 to 200,000 clones, around 80% seen only once; the top ten take less than 20%. Source material: PBMCs or T cells enriched from blood (not recorded which). The receptors come from a woman aged 50 to 65 with acute COVID-19. Each CDR3 is given with its conserved first and last residue. D genes are given only for firm matches. Clone size is stated in some rows and not others, as once, few, many or a class when expanded.

j_call | cdr3_length | clone_size | v_call | d_call | cdr3_aa | cdr3_nt
TRBJ2-5 | 13 | . | TRBV5-8 | . | CASSSGSWETQYF | TGTGCCAGCAGCTCCGGGTCTTGGGAGACCCAGTACTTC
TRBJ1-3 | 16 | . | TRBV6-2/TRBV6-3 | . | CASSYSNLGGGNTIYF | TGTGCCAGCAGTTACTCGAATCTTGGAGGAGGAAACACCATATATTTT
TRBJ2-2 | 15 | few | TRBV24-1 | . | CATSDGQTDTGELFF | TGTGCCACCAGTGATGGGCAGACCGACACCGGGGAGCTGTTTTTT
TRBJ1-6 | 15 | . | TRBV5-6 | . | CASTSLGVSNSPLHF | TGTGCCAGCACCTCCCTGGGAGTTAGTAATTCACCCCTCCACTTT
TRBJ1-5 | 17 | . | TRBV4-1 | . | CASSQESQGYSNQPQHF | TGCGCCAGCAGCCAAGAGTCGCAGGGGTATAGCAATCAGCCCCAGCATTTT
TRBJ2-1 | 14 | few | TRBV11-2 | . | CASSPGVRDSSQFF | TGTGCCAGCAGCCCGGGGGTAAGAGACTCTTCGCAGTTCTTC
TRBJ1-3 | 14 | . | TRBV3-1/TRBV3-2 | . | CASSQQGGRDTIYF | TGTGCCAGCAGCCAGCAAGGGGGGAGGGACACCATATATTTT
TRBJ2-2 | 16 | . | TRBV28 | . | CASRPVGGGRPGELFF | TGTGCCAGCCGGCCTGTCGGGGGTGGTAGACCCGGGGAGCTGTTTTTT
TRBJ1-4 | 12 | . | TRBV29-1 | . | CSVEVAQAKLFF | TGCAGCGTTGAGGTTGCGCAGGCCAAACTGTTTTTT
TRBJ1-5 | 11 | . | TRBV18 | . | CASSAGESQHF | TGTGCCAGCTCGGCTGGGGAGTCCCAGCATTTT
TRBJ1-3 | 15 | . | TRBV9 | TRBD1 | CASSAPQGTGNTIYF | TGTGCCAGCAGCGCGCCACAGGGGACAGGAAACACCATATATTTT
TRBJ1-5 | 15 | . | TRBV24-1 | . | CATSDVGAGNQPQHF | TGTGCCACCAGTGATGTAGGGGCGGGCAATCAGCCCCAGCATTTT
TRBJ1-1 | 15 | few | TRBV5-1 | TRBD1 | CASSFSQGAVTEAFF | TGCGCCAGCAGCTTTTCACAGGGGGCCGTAACTGAAGCTTTCTTT
TRBJ1-5 | 14 | . | TRBV24-1 | TRBD1 | CATEDRGGNQPQHF | TGTGCCACAGAGGACAGGGGAGGCAATCAGCCCCAGCATTTT
TRBJ2-5 | 12 | . | TRBV2 | . | CASTRGRETQYF | TGTGCCAGCACGCGGGGGCGGGAGACCCAGTACTTC
TRBJ2-4 | 15 | . | TRBV4-3 | . | CASSQGGGARNIQYF | TGCGCCAGCAGCCAAGGAGGGGGGGCGAGGAACATTCAGTACTTC
TRBJ2-2 | 15 | . | TRBV5-1 | . | CASSFGQALAGELFF | TGCGCCAGCAGCTTTGGGCAGGCCCTGGCCGGGGAGCTGTTTTTT
TRBJ2-1 | 14 | . | TRBV11-2 | . | CASSLDGRVNEQFF | TGTGCCAGCAGCTTAGATGGCAGGGTCAATGAGCAGTTCTTC
TRBJ1-6 | 14 | . | TRBV9 | . | CASSRGEAGSPLHF | TGTGCCAGCAGCCGGGGAGAGGCCGGGTCACCCCTCCACTTT
TRBJ1-6 | 15 | few | TRBV25-1 | TRBD1 | CASSRRDRDNSPLHF | TGTGCCAGCAGTCGACGGGACAGGGATAATTCACCCCTCCACTTT
TRBJ2-1 | 15 | . | TRBV4-2 | . | CASSQDSTSYNEQFF | TGTGCCAGCAGCCAAGATAGCACTTCCTACAATGAGCAGTTCTTC
TRBJ1-1 | 17 | . | TRBV2 | . | CASSDGGVGLMNTEAFF | TGTGCCAGCAGTGACGGGGGGGTCGGACTAATGAACACTGAAGCTTTCTTT
TRBJ1-1 | 15 | . | TRBV4-3 | . | CASSQLREKDTEAFF | TGCGCCAGCAGCCAACTAAGAGAGAAAGACACTGAAGCTTTCTTT
TRBJ1-3 | 17 | . | TRBV11-2 | . | CASSPPLGTGSGNTIYF | TGTGCCAGCAGCCCCCCTTTAGGTACAGGGTCCGGGAACACCATATATTTT
TRBJ1-3 | 14 | . | TRBV10-2 | . | CASRATGQGNTIYF | TGCGCCAGCAGGGCAACGGGACAAGGAAACACCATATATTTT
TRBJ1-4 | 15 | . | TRBV14 | . | CASSPPVATNEKLFF | TGTGCCAGCAGCCCACCGGTGGCAACTAATGAAAAACTGTTTTTT
TRBJ1-2 | 13 | few | TRBV14 | . | CASSQDMGHGYTF | TGTGCCAGCAGCCAAGATATGGGGCATGGCTACACCTTC
TRBJ1-2 | 14 | . | TRBV9 | . | CASSPSRVNYGYTF | TGTGCCAGCAGCCCAAGCAGGGTTAACTATGGCTACACCTTC
TRBJ2-3 | 14 | once | TRBV7-3 | TRBD2 | CASGLAGTSDTQYF | TGTGCCAGTGGACTAGCGGGGACTTCAGATACGCAGTATTTT
TRBJ2-3 | 15 | . | TRBV6-5 | . | CASSSDFTSTDTQYF | TGTGCCAGCAGCTCGGACTTTACTAGCACAGATACGCAGTATTTT
TRBJ2-2 | 16 | once | TRBV6-5 | TRBD2 | CASSSLAGGNTGELFF | TGTGCCAGCAGTTCACTAGCGGGGGGGAACACCGGGGAGCTGTTTTTT
TRBJ1-1 | 15 | . | TRBV14 | . | CASSQDLDTNTEAFF | TGTGCCAGCAGCCAAGATCTTGACACGAACACTGAAGCTTTCTTT
TRBJ2-1 | 12 | . | TRBV28 | . | CASSQASGSQFF | TGTGCCAGCAGTCAAGCGTCAGGGTCGCAGTTCTTC
TRBJ1-5 | 14 | few | TRBV5-5 | TRBD1 | CASSLWDRNQPQHF | TGTGCCAGCAGCTTATGGGACAGAAATCAGCCCCAGCATTTT
TRBJ1-1 | 18 | once | TRBV7-8 | TRBD1 | CASSPIPPGQLMNTEAFF | TGTGCCAGCAGCCCCATCCCTCCGGGACAGCTTATGAACACTGAAGCTTTCTTT
TRBJ2-5 | 15 | . | TRBV4-1 | . | CASSQGASAQETQYF | TGCGCCAGCAGCCAAGGGGCTAGCGCTCAAGAGACCCAGTACTTC
TRBJ1-2 | 16 | . | TRBV27 | TRBD1 | CASSSNDRGGNYGYTF | TGTGCCAGCAGTTCTAACGACAGGGGGGGAAACTATGGCTACACCTTC
TRBJ1-6 | 15 | . | TRBV9 | . | CASSVEGAYDSPLHF | TGTGCCAGCAGCGTAGAGGGAGCATATGATTCACCCCTCCACTTT
TRBJ1-5 | 13 | . | TRBV6-5 | . | CASSYRGDQPQHF | TGTGCCAGCAGTTACCGGGGAGATCAGCCCCAGCATTTT